The next 27 T cell receptor beta chains were all read from a single sample in a study of T cell responses to AZD1222 COVID-19 vaccine. Clones were sequenced by immunoSEQ multiplex PCR, and TCRdb holds only the in-frame ones, with some missing. The top ten hold roughly 6.6% of the sample, which has around 130,000 clones, 90% to 95% seen once. Specimen: peripheral blood, collected on day 0 of AZD1222 vaccination. These receptors were obtained from an adult in good health.

This rearrangement joins TRBV25-1 to TRBJ1-1; weak D call: TRBD1 (6 bases). Per germline, CDR1 MGHDK and CDR2 SYGVNS. This CDR3 region has 14 residues. V gave up 5 bases and J gave up 6 bases, with 16 bases separating them. In DNA, the CDR3 is TGTGCCAGCAGTCCAAGCCCTACAGGGTCTGAAGCTTTCTTT. Encoded protein: CASSPSPTGSEAFF.

The chain employs TRBV5-1 and TRBJ2-7, with D maybe TRBD2 (6 bases). The CDR3 contains 14 residues. Germline V lookup: CDR1 SGHRS, CDR2 YFSETQ. V lost 4 bases, J lost 2 bases, and 13 bases lay in between. CDR3 sequence: CASSATSSAYEQYF. CDR3 bases: TGCGCCAGCAGCGCCACATCTAGCGCCTACGAGCAGTACTTC.

The chain combines TRBV7-2 with TRBJ1-5; D gene unclear. The germline gives CDR1 SGHTA, CDR2 FQGNSA. V was shortened by 3 bases and J by 7 bases, with 13 bases between the two germline ends. The CDR3 has 14 amino acids. The CDR3 nucleotides read TGTGCCAGCAGCTTTGTAGGGTCACGGCAGCCCCAGCATTTT. It yields the protein CASSFVGSRQPQHF.

The V call is TRBV5-5, the J call TRBJ1-6, with a possible D match to TRBD1 (5 bases). The CDR3 spans 16 residues. Trimming removed 3 bases from V and 7 bases from J, with 17 bases in between. The germline V gene has CDR1 SGHKS and CDR2 YYEKEE (reference sequence). For the CDR3, the DNA is TGTGCCAGCAGCTGGGGACGTCTATCGGGAAATTCACCCCTCCACTTT. Translated, it gives CASSWGRLSGNSPLHF.

The chain is built from TRBV6-5 and TRBJ1-3, with D possibly being TRBD1 (5 bases). V was pared by 0 bases and J by 2 bases, with 11 bases between. Germline V gene lookup returns CDR1 MNHEY and CDR2 SVGAGI. The CDR3 runs to 16 residues. In DNA, the CDR3 is TGTGCCAGCAGTTACTCGAGGAGGGGCACTGGAAACACCATATATTTT. It encodes CASSYSRRGTGNTIYF.

This clone was observed a handful of times. Other nucleotide sequences from this sample produce the same CDR3. The V and J genes are TRBV19 and TRBJ1-1; D not certain. The CDR3 covers 13 residues. V was cut by 7 bases and J by 1 base, with 10 bases left in between. Germline loops: CDR1 LNHDA, CDR2 SQIVND (reference sequence). CDR3 sequence: CASNPRENTEAFF. CDR3 nucleotide sequence: TGTGCCAGTAACCCTAGAGAGAACACTGAAGCTTTCTTT.

The chain carries TRBV5-1 and TRBJ2-2, with TRBD2 matching over 13 bases. The V gene end was trimmed by 2 bases and the J gene end by 4 bases; junction bases not matched to a gene: 8. The CDR3 is made up of 18 amino acids. Germline V gene data show CDR1 as SGHRS and CDR2 as YFSETQ. In nucleotides, the CDR3 is TGCGCCAGCAGCTTAAGACTAGCGGGAGGAAGTGGCACCGGGGAGCTGTTTTTT. Residues: CASSLRLAGGSGTGELFF.

The chain employs TRBV25-1 and TRBJ1-5; the D is unclear. The V and J ends lost 4 bases and 3 bases respectively, with 7 bases between them. Germline CDR1 reads MGHDK; CDR2 reads SYGVNS. The CDR3 contains 13 residues. The CDR3 DNA is TGTGCCAGCAGTGGGGGTTCCAATCAGCCCCAGCATTTT. Translation: CASSGGSNQPQHF.

The chain combines TRBV27 with TRBJ1-6; unclear D gene. Trimming cost V 3 bases and J 13 bases, with 10 bases left between them. Germline V gene sequence: CDR1 MNHEY, CDR2 SMNVEV (reference sequence). The CDR3 loop spans 12 amino acids. The CDR3 sequence is CASSLGGLPLHF. The CDR3 DNA reads TGTGCCAGCAGTTTGGGCGGCTTGCCCCTCCACTTT.

CDR3 DNA: TGTGCCAGCTCACCGGCTTTAACGGCCTACGAGCAGTACTTC. Protein: CASSPALTAYEQYF. The chain uses TRBV18 and TRBJ2-7; unclear D gene. The CDR3 consists of 14 residues. The V end was cut by 3 bases, the J end by 2 bases, with 11 bases between. Looked up from germline, CDR1 is KGHSH and CDR2 is LQKENI.

In nucleotides, the CDR3 is TGTGCCAGCAGCCTATTGGATACGCAGTATTTT. This codes for CASSLLDTQYF. The rearrangement joins TRBV4-2 to TRBJ2-3; no clear D gene. This CDR3 spans 11 amino acids. Per the germline V gene, CDR1 is LGHNA and CDR2 is YNFKEQ. The V end lost 4 bases, the J end lost 6 bases, and 5 bases lay between the germline ends.

The J gene is TRBJ1-5, the V gene TRBV6-5; 7 bases match TRBD1. Germline trimming cut 7 bases from V and 6 bases from J; bases unmatched to any gene: 6. Germline loops: CDR1 MNHEY, CDR2 SVGAGI. The CDR3 spans 13 residues. CDR3 sequence (DNA): TGTGCCAGCAACCTGCAGGGGGTTCAGCCCCAGCATTTT. This encodes CASNLQGVQPQHF.

This chain joins TRBV4-1 and TRBJ2-7; tentatively, D is TRBD1 (5 bases). The germline V gene has CDR1 MGHRA and CDR2 YSYEKL. Trimming left V 0 bases short and J 9 bases short, with 18 bases between. The CDR3 loop spans 15 amino acids. Here the CDR3 DNA reads TGCGCCAGCAGCCAAGATTCAGGTGCCCCGCAGGGGCAGTACTTC. Its translation is CASSQDSGAPQGQYF.

This chain joins TRBV6-5 and TRBJ1-1; D is unclear. Deletions cut 2 bases from V and 7 bases from J, with 20 bases between. The CDR3 runs 16 residues. The germline V gene encodes CDR1 MNHEY and CDR2 SVGAGI. The CDR3 reads CASSYNRDTLGDEAFF. DNA of the CDR3: TGTGCCAGCAGTTACAATCGCGACACCTTAGGAGATGAAGCTTTCTTT.

The rearrangement uses TRBV2 and TRBJ1-5; D unresolved. Between the trimmed V and J ends, which lost 4 bases and 0 bases, there was a span of 10 bases. The CDR3 loop spans 15 amino acids. Germline V gene lookup returns CDR1 SNHLY and CDR2 FYNNEI. In DNA, the CDR3 is TGTGCCAGCAGTGCGGGCCAAGATAGCAATCAGCCCCAGCATTTT. It yields the protein CASSAGQDSNQPQHF. Variable domain in full (rest from reference TRBV2 and TRBJ1-5): EPEVTQTPSHQVTQMGQEVILRCVPISNHLYFYWYRQILGQKVEFLVSFYNNEISEKSEIFDDQFSVERPDGSNFTLKIRSTKLEDSAMYFCASSAGQDSNQPQHFGDGTRLSIL.

The chain combines TRBV4-1 with TRBJ1-1; a weak D match, TRBD1 (5 bases). Per the germline V gene, CDR1 is MGHRA and CDR2 is YSYEKL. V lost 0 bases, J lost 12 bases, and 14 bases lay in between. CDR3 size: 13 residues. The CDR3 region is CASSQDSGTSTFF. The CDR3 nucleotides are TGCGCCAGCAGCCAAGATTCAGGGACGAGTACTTTCTTT.

This clone showed up just once. Here the CDR3 reads CASSPRVSNQPQHF. For the CDR3, the DNA is TGTGCCAGCAGTCCGCGAGTTAGCAATCAGCCCCAGCATTTT. The chain joins TRBV6-2 or TRBV6-3 to TRBJ1-5; D remains ambiguous. Germline V gives CDR1 MNHEY, CDR2 SVGEGT. The ends were cut back, 5 bases at V and 0 bases at J, with 8 bases in the middle. The length of the CDR3 is 14 residues.

The V and J genes are TRBV5-4 and TRBJ1-1, with 7 bases matching TRBD1. In germline, CDR1 is SGHNT, CDR2 YYREEE (reference sequence). The CDR3 sequence is 15 residues long. J gave up 1 base and V 3 bases, and 6 bases lay outside the gene matches. CDR3 DNA: TGTGCCAGCAGCTCTCCCAGGGGGGCGAACACTGAAGCTTTCTTT. This sequence encodes CASSSPRGANTEAFF.

The J gene is TRBJ1-3, the V gene TRBV6-5; no clear D. The CDR3 sequence is 14 residues long. The V and J ends lost 0 bases and 8 bases respectively, with 11 bases between them. CDR1 and CDR2 (germline): MNHEY, SVGAGI. The CDR3 DNA reads as TGTGCCAGCAGTTACTCGCCGGGCTTCTACACCATATATTTT. Translated, it gives CASSYSPGFYTIYF.

This clone showed up just once. The chain carries TRBV2 and TRBJ2-1, with D uncertain. Germline V gene data show CDR1 as SNHLY and CDR2 as FYNNEI. The CDR3 is made up of 13 amino acids. The V end was cut by 6 bases, the J end by 10 bases, with 16 bases between. The CDR3 is CASRGISPPEQFF. CDR3 sequence (DNA): TGTGCCAGCAGGGGGATTAGCCCCCCCGAGCAGTTCTTC.

The chain has TRBV3-1 (or the pseudogene TRBV3-2) and TRBJ1-2; D call uncertain. In germline, CDR1 is LGHDT, CDR2 YNNKEL (reference sequence). The V gene lost 2 bases and the J gene lost 10 bases, with 17 bases spanning the gap. This CDR3 spans 14 amino acids. CDR3 amino acids: CASSQYREGRDYTF. The CDR3 DNA follows: TGTGCCAGCAGCCAATATAGGGAGGGCCGAGACTACACCTTC.

The rearrangement links TRBV6-5 to TRBJ2-1; D is uncertain. Per the germline V gene, CDR1 is MNHEY and CDR2 is SVGAGI. V was trimmed by 5 bases and J by 3 bases, leaving 8 bases between them. This CDR3 has 13 residues. CDR3 nucleotides: TGTGCCAGCAGTAGAAGTAGCTACAATGAGCAGTTCTTC. Translating gives CASSRSSYNEQFF.

This clone was found once. V usage is TRBV24-1 and J usage is TRBJ2-1; 14 bases are shared with TRBD2. The CDR3 extends over 15 amino acids. CDR1 is KGHDR and CDR2 is SFDVKD in the germline V gene. The J segment lost 7 bases and the V segment lost 9 bases, leaving 7 bases of the junction unmatched. CDR3 protein: CATQTGTSGSNEQFF. In DNA, the CDR3 is TGTGCCACCCAGACCGGGACTAGCGGGAGTAATGAGCAGTTCTTC.

This sequence joins TRBV28 and TRBJ2-2; D might be TRBD1 or TRBD2, each matching 6 bases. The germline V gene encodes CDR1 MDHEN and CDR2 SYDVKM. Trimming pared 0 bases from V and 5 bases from J, leaving 13 bases between. The CDR3 sequence is 16 residues long. The CDR3 DNA reads as TGTGCCAGCAGTTTATGGGCCGGGGGCGCAACCGGGGAGCTGTTTTTT. This encodes CASSLWAGGATGELFF.

V is TRBV11-2 and J is TRBJ1-4; 9 nucleotides align to TRBD1. The CDR3 spans 13 residues. Germline V gives CDR1 SGHAT, CDR2 FQNNGV. J gave up 13 bases and V 5 bases, and 8 bases lay outside the gene matches. CDR3 sequence: CASSLRDRDRLFF. CDR3 DNA sequence: TGTGCCAGCAGCCTACGGGACAGGGATCGACTGTTTTTT.

The chain joins TRBV11-2 to TRBJ2-4, with D hard to call. Trimming left V 3 bases short and J 0 bases short, with 6 bases between. CDR1 and CDR2 (germline): SGHAT, FQNNGV. The length of the CDR3 is 14 residues. CDR3 sequence (DNA): TGTGCCAGCAGCTTCCCGGTAGCCAAAAACATTCAGTACTTC. Its protein product is CASSFPVAKNIQYF.

The V call is TRBV5-1, the J call TRBJ1-3; possibly TRBD1 for D (5 bases). CDR3 size: 16 residues. Germline CDR1 SGHRS, CDR2 YFSETQ. V was clipped by 0 bases and J by 0 bases, with 10 bases between them. The CDR3 loop is CASSLGQINSGNTIYF. CDR3 DNA sequence: TGCGCCAGCAGCTTGGGACAGATTAACTCTGGAAACACCATATATTTT. Complete variable domain (other parts from reference TRBV5-1 and TRBJ1-3): KAGVTQTPRYLIKTRGQQVTLSCSPISGHRSVSWYQQTPGQGLQFLFEYFSETQRNKGNFPGRFSGRQFSNSRSEMNVSTLELGDSALYLCASSLGQINSGNTIYFGEGSWLTVV.